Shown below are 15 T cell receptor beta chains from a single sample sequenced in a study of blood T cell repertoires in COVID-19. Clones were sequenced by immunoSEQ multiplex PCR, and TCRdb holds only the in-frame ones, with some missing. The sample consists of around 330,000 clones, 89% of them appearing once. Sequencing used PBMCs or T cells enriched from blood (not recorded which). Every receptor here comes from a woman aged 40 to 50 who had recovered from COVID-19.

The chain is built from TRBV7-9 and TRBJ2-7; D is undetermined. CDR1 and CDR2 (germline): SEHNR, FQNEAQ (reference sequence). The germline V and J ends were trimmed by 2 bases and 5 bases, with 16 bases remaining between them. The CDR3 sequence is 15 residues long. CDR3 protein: CASSLISGLFDEQYF. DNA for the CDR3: TGTGCCAGCAGCTTAATCTCAGGCCTTTTCGACGAGCAGTACTTC.

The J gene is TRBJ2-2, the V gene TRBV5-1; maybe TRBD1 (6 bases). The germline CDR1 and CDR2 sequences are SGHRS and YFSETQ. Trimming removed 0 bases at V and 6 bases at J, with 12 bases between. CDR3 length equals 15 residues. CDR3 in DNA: TGCGCCAGCAGCTTGGACCAGGGGCTCGCCGGGGAGCTGTTTTTT. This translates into CASSLDQGLAGELFF. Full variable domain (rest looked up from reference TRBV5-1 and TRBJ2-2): KAGVTQTPRYLIKTRGQQVTLSCSPISGHRSVSWYQQTPGQGLQFLFEYFSETQRNKGNFPGRFSGRQFSNSRSEMNVSTLELGDSALYLCASSLDQGLAGELFFGEGSRLTVL.

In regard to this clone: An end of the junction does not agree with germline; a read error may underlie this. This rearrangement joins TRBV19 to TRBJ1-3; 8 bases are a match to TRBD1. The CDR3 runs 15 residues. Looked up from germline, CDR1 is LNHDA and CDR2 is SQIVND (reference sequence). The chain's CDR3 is CASSIDRGSGNTIYF. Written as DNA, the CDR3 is TGTGCCAGTAGCATAGACAGGGGATCCGGAAACACCATATATTTT.

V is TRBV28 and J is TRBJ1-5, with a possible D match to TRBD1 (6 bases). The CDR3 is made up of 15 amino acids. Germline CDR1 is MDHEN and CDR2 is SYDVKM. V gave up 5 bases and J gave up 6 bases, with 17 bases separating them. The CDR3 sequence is CASSGDTSGSQPQHF. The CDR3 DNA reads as TGTGCCAGCAGTGGGGACACATCAGGCAGTCAGCCCCAGCATTTT.

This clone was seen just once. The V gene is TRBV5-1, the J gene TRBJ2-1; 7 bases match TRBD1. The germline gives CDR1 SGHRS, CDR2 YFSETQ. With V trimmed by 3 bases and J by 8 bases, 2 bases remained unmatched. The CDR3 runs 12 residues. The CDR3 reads CASSWDSDEQFF. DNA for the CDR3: TGCGCCAGCAGCTGGGACAGTGATGAGCAGTTCTTC.

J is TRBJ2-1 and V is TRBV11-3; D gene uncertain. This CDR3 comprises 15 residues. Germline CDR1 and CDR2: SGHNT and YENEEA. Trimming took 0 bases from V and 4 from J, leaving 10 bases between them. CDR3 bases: TGTGCCAGCAGCTTAGATACGCACGGTTACAATGAGCAGTTCTTC. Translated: CASSLDTHGYNEQFF.

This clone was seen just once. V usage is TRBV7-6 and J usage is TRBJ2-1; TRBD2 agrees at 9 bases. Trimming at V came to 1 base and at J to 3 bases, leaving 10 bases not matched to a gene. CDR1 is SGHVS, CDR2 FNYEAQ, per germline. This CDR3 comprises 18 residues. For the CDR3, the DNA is TGTGCCAGCAGCTTAGGGACCCGCGGGGGGGCCATCTACAATGAGCAGTTCTTC. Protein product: CASSLGTRGGAIYNEQFF.

This CDR3 reads CASSPPAGGTYEQYF. DNA of the CDR3: TGTGCCAGCTCACCCCCAGCCGGGGGTACCTACGAGCAGTACTTC. This chain connects TRBV18 to TRBJ2-7; perhaps TRBD2 as D (6 bases). The germline V gene has CDR1 KGHSH and CDR2 LQKENI. Between the trimmed V and J ends, which lost 3 bases and 2 bases, there was a span of 14 bases. The CDR3 is made up of 15 amino acids.

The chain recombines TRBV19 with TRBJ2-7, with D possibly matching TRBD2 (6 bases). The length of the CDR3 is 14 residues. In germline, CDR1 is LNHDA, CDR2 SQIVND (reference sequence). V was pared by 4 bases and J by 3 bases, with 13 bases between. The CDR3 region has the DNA TGTGCCAGTAGTACTCCGGGACTCGTCTACGAGCAGTACTTC. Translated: CASSTPGLVYEQYF.

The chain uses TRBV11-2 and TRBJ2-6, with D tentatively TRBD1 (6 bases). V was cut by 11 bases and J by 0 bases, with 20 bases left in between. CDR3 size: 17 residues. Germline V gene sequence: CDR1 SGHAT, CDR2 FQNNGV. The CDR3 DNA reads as TGTGCCGCCACACAACAGGGAGAGGGCTCTGGGGCCAACGTCCTGACTTTC. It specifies CAATQQGEGSGANVLTF.

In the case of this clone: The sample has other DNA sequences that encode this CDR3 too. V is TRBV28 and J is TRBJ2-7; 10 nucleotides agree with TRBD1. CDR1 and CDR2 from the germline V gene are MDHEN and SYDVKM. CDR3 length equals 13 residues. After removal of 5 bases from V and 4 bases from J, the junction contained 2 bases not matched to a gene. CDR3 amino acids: CASSLGQGYEQYF. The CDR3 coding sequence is TGTGCCAGCAGTCTGGGACAGGGGTACGAGCAGTACTTC.

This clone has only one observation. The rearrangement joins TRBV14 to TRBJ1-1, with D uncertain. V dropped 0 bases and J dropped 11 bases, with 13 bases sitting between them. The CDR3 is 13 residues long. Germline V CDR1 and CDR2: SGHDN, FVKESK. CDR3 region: CASSQEFRGGAFF. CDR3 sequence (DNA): TGTGCCAGCAGCCAAGAGTTCCGGGGAGGGGCTTTCTTT.

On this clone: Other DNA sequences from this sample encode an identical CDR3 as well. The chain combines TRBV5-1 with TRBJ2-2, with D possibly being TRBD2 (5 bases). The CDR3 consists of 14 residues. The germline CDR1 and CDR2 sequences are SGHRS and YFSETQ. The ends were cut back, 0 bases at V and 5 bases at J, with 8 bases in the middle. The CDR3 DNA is TGCGCCAGCAGCTTGGCCGGCGGGACCGGGGAGCTGTTTTTT. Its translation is CASSLAGGTGELFF.

CDR3 amino acids: CASSLRVGEETQYF. Here the CDR3 DNA reads TGTGCCAGCAGCTTGCGTGTGGGAGAAGAGACCCAGTACTTC. This chain uses TRBV3-1 (or the pseudogene TRBV3-2) with TRBJ2-5; possibly TRBD2 for D (5 bases). The CDR3 is made up of 14 amino acids. The germline V and J ends were trimmed by 5 bases and 3 bases, with 13 bases remaining between them. Per germline, CDR1 LGHDT and CDR2 YNNKEL (reference sequence).

DNA for the CDR3: TGTGCCAGCAGTTTAACAGGGAGTTCACCCCTCCACTTT. This sequence encodes CASSLTGSSPLHF. This chain uses TRBV28 with TRBJ1-6, with D perhaps matching TRBD1 (6 bases). Trimming took off 2 bases at V and 9 bases at J, with 8 bases between the two ends. Germline-derived CDR1 and CDR2 are MDHEN and SYDVKM. CDR3 size: 13 residues.